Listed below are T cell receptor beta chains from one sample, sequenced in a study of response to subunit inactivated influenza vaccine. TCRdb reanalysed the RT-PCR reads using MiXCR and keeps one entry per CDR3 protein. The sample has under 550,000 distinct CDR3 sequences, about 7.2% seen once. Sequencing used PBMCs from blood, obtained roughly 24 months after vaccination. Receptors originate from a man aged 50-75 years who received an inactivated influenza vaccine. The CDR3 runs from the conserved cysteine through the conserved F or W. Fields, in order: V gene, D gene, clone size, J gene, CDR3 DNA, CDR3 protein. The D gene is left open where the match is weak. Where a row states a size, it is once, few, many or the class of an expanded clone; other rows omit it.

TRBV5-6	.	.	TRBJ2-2	TGTGCCAGCAGCTGGATACGCGGGGAGCTGTTTTTT	CASSWIRGELFF
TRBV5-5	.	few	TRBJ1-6	TGTGCCAGCAGATCGGGACCGAGCTCCTATAATTCACCCCTCCACTTT	CASRSGPSSYNSPLHF
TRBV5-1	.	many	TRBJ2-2	TGCGCCAGCAGCTTGGTCGGTCAAAACACCGGGGAGCTGTTTTTT	CASSLVGQNTGELFF
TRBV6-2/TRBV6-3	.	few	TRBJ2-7	TGTGCCAGCACGACGGGGGCGGCCTACGAGCAGTACTTC	CASTTGAAYEQYF
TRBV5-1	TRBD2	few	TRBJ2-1	TGCGCCAGCAGCGATCCGGGGGGTCATGAGCAGTTCTTC	CASSDPGGHEQFF
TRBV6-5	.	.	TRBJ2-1	TGTGCCAGCAGTTATGTACAGGGTGTCAATGAGCAGTTCTTC	CASSYVQGVNEQFF
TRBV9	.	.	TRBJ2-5	TGTGCCAGCAGCGTAGGGGATCGGGGGACCCAGTACTTC	CASSVGDRGTQYF
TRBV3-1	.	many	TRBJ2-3	TGTGCCAGCAGCCTCCCGGGGACAGATACGCAGTATTTT	CASSLPGTDTQYF
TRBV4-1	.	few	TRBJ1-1	TGCGCCAGCAGCCAAGATCTGGGAATGGGGAGAAGTAACACTGAAGCTTTCTTT	CASSQDLGMGRSNTEAFF
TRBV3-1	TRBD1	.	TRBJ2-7	TGTGCCAGCAGCCAGTTCGCCGGGACAGCCACCTCCGAGCAGTACTTC	CASSQFAGTATSEQYF
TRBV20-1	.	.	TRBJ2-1	TGCAGTGCTAGAGATTGGAGGGGGACAACCTACAATGAGCAGTTCTTC	CSARDWRGTTYNEQFF
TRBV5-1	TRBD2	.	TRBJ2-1	TGCGCCAGCAGCTCACTAGCGGGAGGGGTTAGGAACAATGAGCAGTTCTTC	CASSSLAGGVRNNEQFF
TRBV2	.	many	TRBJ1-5	TGTGCCAGCAGTACACAGGGAGCGGGGGATAGCAATCAGCCCCAGCATTTT	CASSTQGAGDSNQPQHF
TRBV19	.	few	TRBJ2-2	TGTGCCAGTAGTATTCTAGAAGGCGGGGAGCTGTTTTTT	CASSILEGGELFF
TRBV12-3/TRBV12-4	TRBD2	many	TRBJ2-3	TGTGCCAGCAGTAGCGGGGGGACCTATACGCAGTATTTT	CASSSGGTYTQYF
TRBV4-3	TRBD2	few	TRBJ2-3	TGCGCCAGCAGCCATCGAGTAGCGGGAGTCGGCACAGATACGCAGTATTTT	CASSHRVAGVGTDTQYF
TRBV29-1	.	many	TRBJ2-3	TGCAGCGTTGGGTCCGATACGCAGTATTTT	CSVGSDTQYF
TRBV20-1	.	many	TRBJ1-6	TGCAGTGCTCTCGACAGCTCCTATAATTCACCCCTCCACTTT	CSALDSSYNSPLHF
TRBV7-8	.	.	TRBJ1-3	TGTGCCAGCAGCCCCCGGGCCTCACCCTCTGGAAACACCATATATTTT	CASSPRASPSGNTIYF